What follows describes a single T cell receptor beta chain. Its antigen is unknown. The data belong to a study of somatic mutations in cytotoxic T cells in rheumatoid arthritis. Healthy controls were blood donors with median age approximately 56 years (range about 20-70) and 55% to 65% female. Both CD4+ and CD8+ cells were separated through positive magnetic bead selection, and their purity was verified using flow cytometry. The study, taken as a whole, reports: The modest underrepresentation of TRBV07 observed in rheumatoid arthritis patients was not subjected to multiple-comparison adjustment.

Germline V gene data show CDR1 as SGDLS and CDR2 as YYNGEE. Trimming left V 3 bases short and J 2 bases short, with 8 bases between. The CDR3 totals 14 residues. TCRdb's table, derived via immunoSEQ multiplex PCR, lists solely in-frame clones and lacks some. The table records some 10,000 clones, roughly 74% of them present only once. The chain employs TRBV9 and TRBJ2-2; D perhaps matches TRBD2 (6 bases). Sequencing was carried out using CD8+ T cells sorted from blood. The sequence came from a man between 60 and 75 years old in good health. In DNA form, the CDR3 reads TGTGCCAGCAGCGCGGGACTCAACACCGGGGAGCTGTTTTTT. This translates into CASSAGLNTGELFF.